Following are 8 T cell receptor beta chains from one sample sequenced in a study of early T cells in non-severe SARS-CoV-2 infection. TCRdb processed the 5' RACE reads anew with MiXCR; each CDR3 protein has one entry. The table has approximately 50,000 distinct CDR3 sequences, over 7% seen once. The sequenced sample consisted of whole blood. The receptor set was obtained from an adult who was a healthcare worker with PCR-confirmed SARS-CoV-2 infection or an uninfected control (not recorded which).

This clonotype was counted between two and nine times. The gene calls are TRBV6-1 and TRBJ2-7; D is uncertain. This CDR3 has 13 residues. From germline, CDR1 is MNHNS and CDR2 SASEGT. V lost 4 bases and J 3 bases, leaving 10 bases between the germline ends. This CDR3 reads CASSAQAYYEQYF. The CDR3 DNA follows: TGTGCCAGCAGTGCCCAGGCGTACTACGAGCAGTACTTC.

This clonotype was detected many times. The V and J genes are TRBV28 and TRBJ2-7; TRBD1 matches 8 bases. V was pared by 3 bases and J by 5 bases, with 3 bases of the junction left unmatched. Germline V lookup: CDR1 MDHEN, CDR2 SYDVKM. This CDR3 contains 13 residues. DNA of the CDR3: TGTGCCAGCAGTTTGGACAGGGTGAACGAGCAGTACTTC. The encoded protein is CASSLDRVNEQYF.

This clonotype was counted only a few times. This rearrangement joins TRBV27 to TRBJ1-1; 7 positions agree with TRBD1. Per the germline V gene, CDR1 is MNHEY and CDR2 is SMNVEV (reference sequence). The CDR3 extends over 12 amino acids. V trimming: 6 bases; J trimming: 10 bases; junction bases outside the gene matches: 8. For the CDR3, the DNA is TGTGCCAGCAGCAGACAGGGTCTCCGAGCTTTCTTT. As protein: CASSRQGLRAFF.

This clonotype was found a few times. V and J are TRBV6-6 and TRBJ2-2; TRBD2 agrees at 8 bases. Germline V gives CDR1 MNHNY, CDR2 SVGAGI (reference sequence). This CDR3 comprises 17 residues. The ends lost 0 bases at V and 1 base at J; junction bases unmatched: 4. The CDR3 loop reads CASSYSPGGMNTGELFF. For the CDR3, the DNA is TGTGCCAGCAGTTACTCGCCGGGAGGGATGAACACCGGGGAGCTGTTTTTT.

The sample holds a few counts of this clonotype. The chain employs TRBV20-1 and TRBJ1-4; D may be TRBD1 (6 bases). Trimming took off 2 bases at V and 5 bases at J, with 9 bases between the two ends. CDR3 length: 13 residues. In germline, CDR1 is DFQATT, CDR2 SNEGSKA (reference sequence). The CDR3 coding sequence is TGCAGTGCTAGAAGGGGGAGGAATGAAAAACTGTTTTTT. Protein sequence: CSARRGRNEKLFF.

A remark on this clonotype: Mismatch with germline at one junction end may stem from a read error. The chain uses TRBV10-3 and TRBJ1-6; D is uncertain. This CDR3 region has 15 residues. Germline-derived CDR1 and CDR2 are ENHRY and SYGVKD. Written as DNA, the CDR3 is TGTGCCATCAGTGGAGCAGGACGCCATTCTTCATCCCTCCACTTT. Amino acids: CAISGAGRHSSSLHF.

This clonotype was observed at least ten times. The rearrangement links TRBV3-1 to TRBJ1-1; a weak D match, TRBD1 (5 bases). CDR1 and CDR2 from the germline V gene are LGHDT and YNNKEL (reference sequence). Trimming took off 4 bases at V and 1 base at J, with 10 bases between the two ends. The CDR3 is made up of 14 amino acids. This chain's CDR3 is CASSLSTANTEAFF. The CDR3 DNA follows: TGTGCCAGCAGCCTTTCGACAGCGAACACTGAAGCTTTCTTT.

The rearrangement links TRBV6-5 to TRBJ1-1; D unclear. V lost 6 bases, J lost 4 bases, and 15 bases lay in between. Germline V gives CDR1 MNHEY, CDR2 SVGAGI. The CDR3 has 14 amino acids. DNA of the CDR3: TGTGCCAGCAGCTCTCAGGTCGGTGTCACTGAAGCTTTCTTT. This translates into CASSSQVGVTEAFF.